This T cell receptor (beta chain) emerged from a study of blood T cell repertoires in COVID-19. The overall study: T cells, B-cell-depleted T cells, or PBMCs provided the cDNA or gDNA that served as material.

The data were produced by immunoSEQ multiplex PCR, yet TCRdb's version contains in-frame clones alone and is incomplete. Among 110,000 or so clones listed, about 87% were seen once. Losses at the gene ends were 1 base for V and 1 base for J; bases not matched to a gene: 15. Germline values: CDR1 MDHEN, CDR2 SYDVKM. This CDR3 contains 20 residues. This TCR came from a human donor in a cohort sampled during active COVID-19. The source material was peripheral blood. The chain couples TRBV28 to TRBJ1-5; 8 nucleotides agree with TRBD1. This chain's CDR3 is CASSLFYRGSSGGSNQPQHF. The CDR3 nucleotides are TGTGCCAGCAGTTTATTTTACAGGGGGTCCTCTGGGGGGAGCAATCAGCCCCAGCATTTT.